The 10 T cell receptor beta chains reported below all come from one sample, sequenced in a study of control samples from healthy donors and cancer patients. Sequenced by immunoSEQ multiplex PCR; TCRdb stores in-frame clones only, minus some. The sample yields approximately 52,000 clones, approximately 95% seen once. The sample was blood. Receptors originate from a woman younger than 35 in good health.

This clone was detected only once. The chain employs TRBV5-1 and TRBJ2-3, with D possibly TRBD1 on 6 matching bases. In germline, CDR1 is SGHRS, CDR2 YFSETQ. This CDR3 has 13 residues. Trimming left V 3 bases short and J 2 bases short, with 7 bases between. For the CDR3, the DNA is TGCGCCAGCAGCTGGACAGTCACAGATACGCAGTATTTT. Protein sequence: CASSWTVTDTQYF.

The J gene is TRBJ2-5, the V gene TRBV28; the match to TRBD1 covers 9 bases. V gave up 5 bases and J gave up 4 bases; unmatched junction bases: 5. Per the germline V gene, CDR1 is MDHEN and CDR2 is SYDVKM. The CDR3 loop spans 14 amino acids. The CDR3 region is CASSHGTGLETQYF. The CDR3 coding sequence is TGTGCCAGCAGTCACGGGACAGGGCTAGAGACCCAGTACTTC.

The rearrangement uses TRBV19 and TRBJ2-3, with D maybe TRBD2 (6 bases). CDR1 LNHDA and CDR2 SQIVND come from the germline V gene (reference sequence). The V end lost 3 bases, the J end lost 2 bases, and 15 bases lay between the germline ends. CDR3 size: 16 residues. This CDR3 reads CASSMSSGLLTDTQYF. CDR3 DNA sequence: TGTGCCAGTAGTATGTCTTCGGGACTCCTCACAGATACGCAGTATTTT.

This sequence joins TRBV5-1 and TRBJ2-1, with TRBD1 as a possible D gene (6 bases). The CDR3 extends over 12 amino acids. Trimming took off 3 bases at V and 9 bases at J, with 10 bases between the two ends. Germline V gene lookup returns CDR1 SGHRS and CDR2 YFSETQ. As DNA, the CDR3 is TGCGCCAGCAGCTCACAGGGTATTGAGCAGTTCTTC. This codes for CASSSQGIEQFF.

This clone is a singleton in its sample. V gene TRBV6-5 combines with J gene TRBJ1-5; 7 positions agree with TRBD1. CDR3 length: 14 residues. The V gene's germline CDR1 is MNHEY and CDR2 SVGAGI. V trimming: 6 bases; J trimming: 6 bases; junction bases outside the gene matches: 8. CDR3 in amino acids: CASRRDRGGQPQHF. DNA of the CDR3: TGTGCCAGCAGGAGGGACAGAGGGGGTCAGCCCCAGCATTTT.

In this sample, this clone turned up once. The V gene is TRBV19, the J gene TRBJ2-6, with 8 bases identical to TRBD1. The ends lost 10 bases at V and 0 bases at J; junction bases unmatched: 8. CDR3 size: 16 residues. Germline values: CDR1 LNHDA, CDR2 SQIVND (reference sequence). The CDR3 sequence is CATKQGDSSGANVLTF. CDR3 nucleotide sequence: TGTGCCACAAAACAGGGGGATAGCTCTGGGGCCAACGTCCTGACTTTC.

This chain connects TRBV11-2 to TRBJ1-5; 9 nucleotides agree with TRBD1. The V segment lost 1 base and the J segment 11 bases; nucleotides outside the gene matches: 0. The CDR3 covers 12 residues. Germline V gene sequence: CDR1 SGHAT, CDR2 FQNNGV. The chain's CDR3 is CASSLGTGAQHF. DNA for the CDR3: TGTGCCAGCAGCTTAGGGACAGGGGCCCAGCATTTT.

The rearrangement uses TRBV7-9 and TRBJ2-7; 11 bases match TRBD1. This CDR3 spans 14 amino acids. The germline V gene encodes CDR1 SEHNR and CDR2 FQNEAQ (reference sequence). The V gene end was trimmed by 4 bases and the J gene end by 4 bases; junction bases not matched to a gene: 3. The CDR3 DNA reads as TGTGCCAGCAGCTCGAGGGACAGGGGGTACGAGCAGTACTTC. Translating gives CASSSRDRGYEQYF.

The rearrangement links TRBV19 to TRBJ1-2; D unclear. The V and J ends lost 7 bases and 2 bases respectively, with 20 bases between them. From germline, CDR1 is LNHDA and CDR2 SQIVND (reference sequence). This CDR3 is built from 16 residues. The CDR3 spells CASIRSSSPINYGYTF. In DNA form, the CDR3 reads TGTGCCAGTATTCGATCATCCTCCCCTATAAACTATGGCTACACCTTC.

The chain links TRBV5-1 to TRBJ1-4; no clear D gene. CDR3 size: 13 residues. The germline V gene has CDR1 SGHRS and CDR2 YFSETQ. V gave up 7 bases and J gave up 7 bases, with 14 bases separating them. The CDR3 region is CASCPTAGEKLFF. CDR3 nucleotide sequence: TGCGCCAGCTGCCCGACCGCGGGTGAAAAACTGTTTTTT.